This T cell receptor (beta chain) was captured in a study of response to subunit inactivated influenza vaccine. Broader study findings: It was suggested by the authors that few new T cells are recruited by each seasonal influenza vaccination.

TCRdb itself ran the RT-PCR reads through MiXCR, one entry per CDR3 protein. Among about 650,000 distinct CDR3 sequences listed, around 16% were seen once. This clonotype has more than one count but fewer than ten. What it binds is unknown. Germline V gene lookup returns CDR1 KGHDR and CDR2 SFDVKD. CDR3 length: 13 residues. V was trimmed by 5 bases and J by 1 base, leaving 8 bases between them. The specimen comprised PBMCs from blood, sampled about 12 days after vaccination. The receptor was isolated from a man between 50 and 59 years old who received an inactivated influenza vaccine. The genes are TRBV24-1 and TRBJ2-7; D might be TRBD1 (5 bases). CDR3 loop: CATSGGASYEQYF. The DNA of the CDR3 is TGTGCCACCAGTGGTGGGGCGTCCTACGAGCAGTACTTC.